This T cell receptor beta chain was retrieved from a study of blood T cell repertoires in COVID-19. Study context: Sources were T cells, B-cell-depleted T cells, or PBMCs; the material itself was cDNA or gDNA.

Per the original methods: Scientists estimated how many nucleated cells there were by amplifying reference gene primers. The assay was immunoSEQ multiplex PCR, and TCRdb's table has in-frame clones only and misses some. The V and J calls and clone size were taken over from that table, and D and trimming were inferred from the DNA. The sample carries 150,000 or so clones, 80% recorded once. Trimming took 2 bases from V and 2 from J, leaving 6 bases between them. The CDR3 totals 13 residues. CDR1 and CDR2 (germline): MNHEY, SVGEGT. This chain connects TRBV6-2 or TRBV6-3 to TRBJ1-1; D gene ambiguous. The sequencing sample was made of peripheral blood. The TCR was taken from a man aged 55 to 70 with acute or convalescent COVID-19. The CDR3 is CASSYTRNTEAFF. CDR3 bases: TGTGCCAGCAGTTACACGAGAAACACTGAAGCTTTCTTT.